The 20 T cell receptor beta chains below all came from one sample that was sequenced in a study of blood T cell repertoires in COVID-19 (dated by TCRdb to 2018 to 2020). The receptor library was made with the immunoSEQ multiplex PCR assay. TCRdb holds this immuneACCESS table with in-frame rearrangements only. Some clones are missing; in checked studies, unresolved V genes explain under half, and the rest has no known cause. Counted in this sample were under 100,000 clones; roughly four fifths of them appeared once. The ten largest account for 10% to 15% of the sample. The sequenced material came from peripheral blood. Every receptor here comes from a human donor in a cohort sampled during active COVID-19.

The gene calls are TRBV7-9 and TRBJ2-2; D is unresolved. V gave up 1 base and J gave up 3 bases, with 3 bases separating them. The V gene's germline CDR1 is SEHNR and CDR2 FQNEAQ (reference sequence). The CDR3 covers 13 residues. The CDR3 is CASSLGHTGELFF. The CDR3 DNA reads as TGTGCCAGCAGCTTAGGGCACACCGGGGAGCTGTTTTTT.

At least ten counts were recorded for this clone. V usage is TRBV2 and J usage is TRBJ1-1; a weak D match, TRBD1 (6 bases). Germline V lookup: CDR1 SNHLY, CDR2 FYNNEI. Trimming removed 2 bases from V and 5 bases from J, with 9 bases in between. The CDR3 loop spans 13 amino acids. CDR3 nucleotide sequence: TGTGCCAGCAGTGAATTGAGGGGGACTGAAGCTTTCTTT. Translated, it gives CASSELRGTEAFF.

CDR3 sequence reads: CSNGQLNMNTEAFF. The CDR3 bases are TGCAGCAACGGACAGCTTAATATGAACACTGAAGCTTTCTTT. The chain couples TRBV29-1 to TRBJ1-1; D possibly corresponds to TRBD1 (6 bases). With 8 bases removed from V and 0 bases from J, the gap between germline ends came to 16 bases. This CDR3 spans 14 amino acids. Germline V CDR1 and CDR2: SQVTM, ANQGSEA.

The rearrangement uses TRBV30 and TRBJ2-5, with D perhaps matching TRBD2 (6 bases). The CDR3 consists of 14 residues. CDR1 is GTSNPN and CDR2 is SVGIG in the germline V gene (reference sequence). Trimming stripped 8 bases from V and 2 bases from J, with 18 bases between. CDR3 nucleotide sequence: TGTGCCGGAATCGGGACCCGGGGGCAAGAGACCCAGTACTTC. It translates to CAGIGTRGQETQYF.

The CDR3 sequence is CASSYRRRNNEKLFF. In DNA form, the CDR3 reads TGTGCCAGCAGTTACAGAAGGAGGAATAATGAAAAACTGTTTTTT. The chain carries TRBV6-5 and TRBJ1-4, with unresolved D. The germline V gene encodes CDR1 MNHEY and CDR2 SVGAGI. This CDR3 is built from 15 residues. V gave up 2 bases and J gave up 4 bases, with 11 bases separating them.

The chain links TRBV5-1 to TRBJ2-3; 7 positions agree with TRBD2. The V gene's germline CDR1 is SGHRS and CDR2 YFSETQ. This CDR3 has 16 residues. With V trimmed by 0 bases and J by 2 bases, 6 bases remained unmatched. The CDR3 protein is CASSLGSSGNTDTQYF. In DNA form, the CDR3 reads TGCGCCAGCAGCTTGGGATCTAGCGGCAACACAGATACGCAGTATTTT.

The chain has TRBV20-1 and TRBJ2-7; tentative D call: TRBD1 (6 bases). CDR1 is DFQATT, CDR2 SNEGSKA, per germline (reference sequence). V was cut by 3 bases and J by 6 bases, with 15 bases left in between. The CDR3 spans 13 residues. CDR3 sequence: CSASIGRDTEQYF. CDR3 in DNA: TGCAGTGCTAGTATTGGCAGGGACACCGAGCAGTACTTC.

The chain links TRBV21-1 to TRBJ2-3; the D call in the table, TRBD2, was not verified against the DNA. TRBV21-1 has pseudogene status. The CDR3 has 15 amino acids. CDR3 loop: CASSKKRGGTDTQYF. In DNA form, the CDR3 reads TGTGCCAGCAGCAAAAAGCGGGGGGGCACAGATACGCAGTATTTT.

The chain is built from TRBV30 and TRBJ1-4, with TRBD1 matching 7 bases. Trimming at V came to 7 bases and at J to 4 bases, leaving 9 bases not matched to a gene. CDR1 and CDR2 from the germline V gene are GTSNPN and SVGIG (reference sequence). This CDR3 contains 14 residues. The CDR3, as DNA: TGTGCCTCGTCCCCAGGGGGGTATAATGAAAAACTGTTTTTT. This encodes CASSPGGYNEKLFF.

The chain couples TRBV24-1 to TRBJ1-1, with 7 bases aligning to TRBD1. The CDR3 extends over 18 amino acids. Per germline, CDR1 KGHDR and CDR2 SFDVKD. Trimming cost V 4 bases and J 4 bases; bases outside gene matches: 17. CDR3 DNA sequence: TGTGCCACCAGTGAAGCCCCTATCCCAACAGGGACAGTCACTGAAGCTTTCTTT. This codes for CATSEAPIPTGTVTEAFF.

This clone has only a few counts. This rearrangement joins TRBV11-2 to TRBJ2-1, with 13 positions matching TRBD2. In germline, CDR1 is SGHAT, CDR2 FQNNGV. This CDR3 contains 15 residues. V dropped 5 bases and J dropped 7; count of bases not matched to a gene: 5. DNA of the CDR3: TGTGCCAGCAGCCAAACTAGCGGGGGGGCAAATGAGCAGTTCTTC. Encoded protein: CASSQTSGGANEQFF.

The count of this clone is one. The chain recombines TRBV19 with TRBJ2-5, with a possible D match to TRBD2 (6 bases). The length of the CDR3 is 14 residues. The germline V and J ends were trimmed by 1 base and 1 base, with 7 bases remaining between them. The V gene's germline CDR1 is LNHDA and CDR2 SQIVND (reference sequence). The CDR3 region is CASSIAGGQETQYF. CDR3 DNA: TGTGCCAGTAGTATAGCCGGGGGCCAAGAGACCCAGTACTTC.

The chain carries TRBV5-1 and TRBJ2-3, with TRBD2 as a possible D gene (6 bases). V lost 0 bases, J lost 2 bases, and 10 bases lay in between. The germline CDR1 and CDR2 sequences are SGHRS and YFSETQ. The CDR3 runs to 15 residues. The CDR3 is CASSLDGGPTDTQYF. CDR3 bases: TGCGCCAGCAGCTTGGACGGGGGTCCCACAGATACGCAGTATTTT.

The J gene is TRBJ1-4, the V gene TRBV6-6; D perhaps matches TRBD1 (5 bases). V dropped 2 bases and J dropped 5 bases, with 9 bases sitting between them. The length of the CDR3 is 14 residues. Germline V CDR1 and CDR2: MNHNY, SVGAGI (reference sequence). In nucleotides, the CDR3 is TGTGCCAGCAGTTACGAGGGGAGGAATGAAAAACTGTTTTTT. It is translated as CASSYEGRNEKLFF.

This clone is deemed medium-sized. CDR3 amino acids: CAMPLGQGLVETQYF. In DNA, the CDR3 is TGTGCCATGCCCCTCGGACAGGGTCTTGTCGAGACCCAGTACTTC. The chain has TRBV27 and TRBJ2-5; 8 bases match TRBD1. This CDR3 is 15 amino acids long. J gave up 5 bases and V 10 bases, and 15 bases lay outside the gene matches. The germline V gene has CDR1 MNHEY and CDR2 SMNVEV (reference sequence).

CDR3 amino acids: CARSLEEAENHSFSYEQYF. The CDR3 nucleotides read TGTGCCAGAAGCTTGGAAGAGGCAGAGAATCATTCCTTTTCCTACGAGCAGTACTTC. This rearrangement joins TRBV5-3 to TRBJ2-7; D unresolved. TRBV5-3 falls under the ORF class, with uncertain function. The CDR3 has 19 residues. V was shortened by 0 bases and J by 1 base, with 23 bases between the two germline ends.

V usage is TRBV28 and J usage is TRBJ2-3; D uncertain. Per the germline V gene, CDR1 is MDHEN and CDR2 is SYDVKM. The CDR3 sequence is 12 residues long. V dropped 6 bases and J dropped 6 bases, with 10 bases sitting between them. The CDR3 reads CASSQSWDTQYF. Here the CDR3 DNA reads TGTGCCAGCAGCCAGTCATGGGATACGCAGTATTTT.

This clone was detected once. The chain recombines TRBV2 with TRBJ1-4, with 12 positions matching TRBD1. The J segment lost 8 bases and the V segment lost 6 bases, leaving 10 bases of the junction unmatched. CDR1 is SNHLY and CDR2 is FYNNEI in the germline V gene. The CDR3 runs 16 residues. CDR3 region: CASSSGTGGAGEKLFF. As DNA, the CDR3 is TGTGCCAGCAGCTCCGGGACAGGGGGCGCTGGGGAAAAACTGTTTTTT.

The V call is TRBV10-1, the J call TRBJ2-5, with 9 bases aligning to TRBD1. The CDR3 loop spans 15 amino acids. Trimming removed 4 bases from V and 1 base from J; junction bases left unmatched: 4. Germline V gives CDR1 WNHNN, CDR2 SYGVQD (reference sequence). The CDR3 bases are TGCGCCAGCAGTGTGGGGGACAGGGCCCAAGAGACCCAGTACTTC. Its translation is CASSVGDRAQETQYF.

The CDR3, as DNA: TGTGCCAGCAGTGAACCCCGGGCCGCGGGCTACAATGAGCAGTTCTTC. It is translated as CASSEPRAAGYNEQFF. The rearrangement joins TRBV6-1 to TRBJ2-1; D may be TRBD2 (5 bases). The V gene lost 2 bases and the J gene lost 3 bases, with 14 bases spanning the gap. The CDR3 runs to 16 residues. Germline loops: CDR1 MNHNS, CDR2 SASEGT.